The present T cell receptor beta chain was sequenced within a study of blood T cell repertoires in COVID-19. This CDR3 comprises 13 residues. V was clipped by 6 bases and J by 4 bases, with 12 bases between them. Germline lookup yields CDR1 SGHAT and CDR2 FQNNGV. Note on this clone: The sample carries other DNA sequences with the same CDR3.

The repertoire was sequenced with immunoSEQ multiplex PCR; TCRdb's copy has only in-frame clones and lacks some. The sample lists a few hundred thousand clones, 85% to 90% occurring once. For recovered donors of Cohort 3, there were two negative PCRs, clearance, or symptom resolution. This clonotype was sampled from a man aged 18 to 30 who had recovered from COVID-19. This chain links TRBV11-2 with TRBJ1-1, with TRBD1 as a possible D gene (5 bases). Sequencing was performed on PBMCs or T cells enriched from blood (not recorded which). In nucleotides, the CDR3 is TGTGCCAGCAGACCGACCGGGGGCACTGAAGCTTTCTTT. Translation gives CASRPTGGTEAFF.